One and the same sample provided the 32 T cell receptor beta chains below, sequenced in a study of T cells in Graves' hyperthyroidism and ophthalmopathy. Amplification of TCR beta CDR3 regions used RNA as the template. First-round RT-PCR with HTBI primers amplified the TCR CDR3 region. TCRdb re-called the multiplex PCR reads through MiXCR, storing one row per CDR3 protein. The sample carries 530,000 or so distinct CDR3 sequences, less than 25% recorded once. The sequencing input was blood. Source of these receptors: a young woman with Graves' ophthalmopathy.

The rearrangement links TRBV30 to TRBJ1-2; D call uncertain. CDR3 length: 13 residues. Germline V gene data show CDR1 as GTSNPN and CDR2 as SVGIG (reference sequence). Trimming cost V 2 bases and J 4 bases, with 11 bases left between them. CDR3 nucleotide sequence: TGTGCCTGGAGTCCCCAGATCTCCTATGGCTACACCTTC. Translation gives CAWSPQISYGYTF.

This clonotype showed up many times. The DNA for the CDR3 is TGTGCCATCAGTGAGCTTCGGCAGCCCCAGCATTTT. Translated: CAISELRQPQHF. The chain employs TRBV10-3 and TRBJ1-5; D is ambiguous. The CDR3 sequence is 12 residues long. V lost 2 bases to trimming and J lost 7 bases, with 6 bases between them. Germline V gene lookup returns CDR1 ENHRY and CDR2 SYGVKD.

This clonotype was found many times. V usage is TRBV29-1 and J usage is TRBJ1-2; unclear D gene. Germline assignment: CDR1 SQVTM and CDR2 ANQGSEA. With 0 bases removed from V and 2 bases from J, the gap between germline ends came to 10 bases. The CDR3 consists of 14 residues. DNA for the CDR3: TGCAGCGTTGAAGATGAAGGCCCCAACTATGGCTACACCTTC. Encoded protein: CSVEDEGPNYGYTF. Using reference TRBV29-1 and TRBJ1-2 for the parts outside the CDR3, the full variable domain is SAVISQKPSRDICQRGTSLTIQCQVDSQVTMMFWYRQQPGQSLTLIATANQGSEATYESGFVIDKFPISRPNLTFSTLTVSNMSPEDSSIYLCSVEDEGPNYGYTFGSGTRLTVV.

This clonotype was detected many times. The rearrangement links TRBV7-8 to TRBJ1-2; D unresolved. The CDR3 length is 14 residues. CDR1 is SGHVS, CDR2 FQNEAQ, per germline. Trimming took off 0 bases at V and 1 base at J, with 6 bases between the two ends. CDR3 sequence: CASSLAWVNYGYTF. Written as DNA, the CDR3 is TGTGCCAGCAGCTTAGCGTGGGTTAACTATGGCTACACCTTC.

This clonotype was detected only a few times. The rearrangement links TRBV28 to TRBJ2-5; TRBD2 is a possible D gene (6 bases). Deletions cut 5 bases from V and 3 bases from J, with 19 bases between. Germline CDR1 and CDR2: MDHEN and SYDVKM. CDR3 length: 16 amino acids. CDR3 sequence reads: CASSPRSGVAEETQYF. CDR3 DNA: TGTGCCAGCAGTCCCCGTAGCGGTGTGGCCGAAGAGACCCAGTACTTC. The variable domain in full, completed from reference TRBV28 and TRBJ2-5, reads DVKVTQSSRYLVKRTGEKVFLECVQDMDHENMFWYRQDPGLGLRLIYFSYDVKMKEKGDIPEGYSVSREKKERFSLILESASTNQTSMYLCASSPRSGVAEETQYFGPGTRLLVL.

There are many counts of this clonotype. The chain carries TRBV6-2 or TRBV6-3 and TRBJ2-7; 9 bases map to TRBD1. Germline loops: CDR1 MNHEY, CDR2 SVGEGT. The CDR3 runs 13 residues. Trimming removed 5 bases from V and 6 bases from J; junction bases left unmatched: 5. Here the CDR3 DNA reads TGTGCCAGCAGTCGGACAGGGGTGACCGAGCAGTACTTC. Translating it yields CASSRTGVTEQYF.

At least ten counts were recorded for this clonotype. The chain joins TRBV18 to TRBJ2-4; 10 bases align to TRBD2. The V gene's germline CDR1 is KGHSH and CDR2 LQKENI. Germline trimming cut 4 bases from V and 10 bases from J; bases unmatched to any gene: 7. This CDR3 has 14 residues. CDR3 DNA sequence: TGTGCCAGCTCACTTGGACTAGCGGAGGGGATTCAGTACTTC. Protein sequence: CASSLGLAEGIQYF. The variable domain in full, completed from reference TRBV18 and TRBJ2-4, reads NAGVMQNPRHLVRRRGQEARLRCSPMKGHSHVYWYRQLPEEGLKFMVYLQKENIIDESGMPKERFSAEFPKEGPSILRIQQVVRGDSAAYFCASSLGLAEGIQYFGAGTRLSVL.

This clonotype has at least ten counts. J is TRBJ2-6 and V is TRBV20-1, with D unclear. CDR3 length: 14 residues. Germline V CDR1 and CDR2: DFQATT, SNEGSKA (reference sequence). Trimming shortened V by 1 base and J by 1 base, and 5 bases separated the two germline ends. The CDR3 protein is CSARVQSGANVLTF. The CDR3 DNA follows: TGCAGTGCTAGAGTACAATCTGGGGCCAACGTCCTGACTTTC.

This clonotype was found a few times. The CDR3 reads CADRPGTGTYSNQPQHF. In DNA, the CDR3 is TGTGCCGATCGGCCCGGGACAGGGACTTATAGCAATCAGCCCCAGCATTTT. V usage is TRBV19 and J usage is TRBJ1-5, with 9 bases that match TRBD1. The J segment lost 0 bases and the V segment lost 11 bases, leaving 14 bases of the junction unmatched. CDR3 size: 17 residues. The germline gives CDR1 LNHDA, CDR2 SQIVND (reference sequence).

This clonotype was found many times. The V and J genes are TRBV6-2 or TRBV6-3 and TRBJ2-7, with D possibly TRBD2 on 6 matching bases. V was cut by 6 bases and J by 1 base, with 10 bases left in between. The CDR3 covers 13 residues. Germline assignment: CDR1 MNHEY and CDR2 SVGEGT. The CDR3 nucleotides are TGTGCCAGCAGGAGAGGAGGGTCCTACGAGCAGTACTTC. This codes for CASRRGGSYEQYF.

This clonotype was seen repeatedly, ten times or more. V and J are TRBV28 and TRBJ1-5, with TRBD1 matching over 10 bases. The CDR3 runs to 14 residues. Per the germline V gene, CDR1 is MDHEN and CDR2 is SYDVKM. V lost 6 bases and J lost 3; bases outside the gene matches: 2. CDR3 bases: TGTGCCAGCAGGGGACAGGGGTACAATCAGCCCCAGCATTTT. Amino acid sequence: CASRGQGYNQPQHF.

This clonotype was recorded at least ten times. The chain links TRBV10-3 to TRBJ1-1, with TRBD1 as a possible D gene (5 bases). The CDR3 contains 15 residues. With 4 bases removed from V and 4 bases from J, the gap between germline ends came to 16 bases. Looked up from germline, CDR1 is ENHRY and CDR2 is SYGVKD. CDR3 sequence (DNA): TGTGCCATCAGTGGGGGAGGACAACCCTTCACTGAAGCTTTCTTT. This translates into CAISGGGQPFTEAFF.

This clonotype was counted many times. The chain combines TRBV12-3 or TRBV12-4 with TRBJ1-2; D not resolved. The CDR3 runs 13 residues. V lost 2 bases and J 7 bases, leaving 11 bases between the germline ends. CDR3 nucleotide sequence: TGTGCCAGCAGTTTAAGGGAACAAGGTGGCTACACCTTC. It yields the protein CASSLREQGGYTF.

For this clonotype: A much larger clone sits a single nucleotide away, making a read error possible. The rearrangement uses TRBV11-2 and TRBJ2-5; 8 bases agree with TRBD2. Unmatched junction bases numbered 13, after V lost 5 bases and J lost 2 bases. Germline values: CDR1 SGHAT, CDR2 FQNNGV. There are 17 residues in the CDR3. The CDR3 is CASSPTWISGGQETQYF. DNA for the CDR3: TGTGCCAGCAGCCCCACCTGGATATCGGGGGGGCAAGAGACCCAGTACTTC.

The table lists this clonotype with many counts. This chain links TRBV28 with TRBJ2-7, with D possibly called TRBD1 or TRBD2 (5 bases each). This CDR3 is built from 14 residues. Germline CDR1 and CDR2: MDHEN and SYDVKM. The V and J ends lost 6 bases and 6 bases respectively, with 18 bases between them. CDR3 sequence reads: CASRQTGRLGEQYF. CDR3 nucleotides: TGTGCCAGCAGGCAAACGGGACGGCTTGGCGAGCAGTACTTC.

This clonotype has just a few counts. The chain recombines TRBV12-5 with TRBJ1-6, with D perhaps matching TRBD1 (5 bases). The germline V gene encodes CDR1 LGHNT and CDR2 FRNRAP. Trimming removed 5 bases from V and 1 base from J, with 18 bases in between. This CDR3 has 18 residues. CDR3 bases: TGTGCTAGTGGTCCCCGTGCAGGGTTTAAATCCTATAATTCACCCCTCCACTTT. Residues: CASGPRAGFKSYNSPLHF.

This clonotype has at least ten counts. Compared with germline, one end of the junction differs, possibly owing to a read error. CDR3 residues: CASSQATDTQYF. The CDR3, as DNA: TGTGCCAGCAGTCAAGCGACCGATACGCAGTATTTT. The chain uses TRBV4-2 and TRBJ2-3; no firm D call. The germline V gene encodes CDR1 LGHNA and CDR2 YNFKEQ. CDR3 size: 12 residues.

This clonotype was seen ten or more times. The J gene is TRBJ2-7, the V gene TRBV2, with a possible D match to TRBD1 (6 bases). V lost 6 bases and J lost 7, with 25 bases in between. This CDR3 contains 16 residues. Germline-derived CDR1 and CDR2 are SNHLY and FYNNEI. In nucleotides, the CDR3 is TGTGCCAGCAGAAGAGAAGGGACCGACCTTAGGGGGGAGCAGTACTTC. Amino acid sequence: CASRREGTDLRGEQYF.

This clonotype was seen ten or more times. This rearrangement joins TRBV27 to TRBJ2-7, with 8 bases matching TRBD1. Trimming cost V 5 bases and J 4 bases; bases outside gene matches: 7. CDR1 is MNHEY and CDR2 is SMNVEV in the germline V gene (reference sequence). The CDR3 has 14 residues. Here the CDR3 reads CASSLWTGNYEQYF. CDR3 nucleotide sequence: TGTGCCAGCAGTCTATGGACAGGGAATTACGAGCAGTACTTC.

This clonotype has more than one count but fewer than ten. The V call is TRBV4-2, the J call TRBJ2-7, with unresolved D. V lost 0 bases and J lost 3, with 12 bases in between. This CDR3 has 15 amino acids. Germline CDR1 is LGHNA and CDR2 is YNFKEQ. For the CDR3, the DNA is TGTGCCAGCAGCCAAGATTTGCGTCCTTACTACGAGCAGTACTTC. This translates into CASSQDLRPYYEQYF.

V and J are TRBV12-3 or TRBV12-4 and TRBJ2-2, with D uncertain. The CDR3 runs 12 residues. With 6 bases removed from V and 4 bases from J, the gap between germline ends came to 6 bases. CDR3 residues: CASRLSTGELFF. In DNA form, the CDR3 reads TGTGCCAGCAGACTTTCCACCGGGGAGCTGTTTTTT.

V is TRBV19 and J is TRBJ1-5; TRBD1 is a possible D gene (6 bases). Germline values: CDR1 LNHDA, CDR2 SQIVND (reference sequence). V was pared by 8 bases and J by 3 bases, with 8 bases between. CDR3 size: 12 residues. CDR3 in DNA: TGTGCCAGTCGGGACATCAATCAGCCCCAGCATTTT. Protein: CASRDINQPQHF.

V is TRBV19 and J is TRBJ1-2; D perhaps matches TRBD1 (5 bases). This CDR3 has 12 residues. In germline, CDR1 is LNHDA, CDR2 SQIVND (reference sequence). V was shortened by 8 bases and J by 7 bases, with 14 bases between the two germline ends. In DNA form, the CDR3 reads TGTGCCAGTCGGGACCGGCTTTCTGGCTACACCTTC. Its protein product is CASRDRLSGYTF.

This clonotype was observed many times. The genes are TRBV3-1 and TRBJ1-2, with TRBD1 matching over 7 bases. V trimming: 1 base; J trimming: 0 bases; junction bases outside the gene matches: 5. The CDR3 covers 16 residues. The germline gives CDR1 LGHDT, CDR2 YNNKEL (reference sequence). CDR3: CASSQVPGGSNYGYTF. DNA for the CDR3: TGTGCCAGCAGCCAAGTTCCAGGGGGATCTAACTATGGCTACACCTTC. The full variable domain, with the rest looked up from reference TRBV3-1 and TRBJ1-2, is DTAVSQTPKYLVTQMGNDKSIKCEQNLGHDTMYWYKQDSKKFLKIMFSYNNKELIINETVPNRFSPKSPDKAHLNLHINSLELGDSAVYFCASSQVPGGSNYGYTFGSGTRLTVV.

This clonotype was detected ten times or more. The CDR3 bases are TGTGCCAGCAGTTTTTCCTACGTTGGCTACACCTTC. Encoded protein: CASSFSYVGYTF. This rearrangement joins TRBV6-2 or TRBV6-3 to TRBJ1-2; D not resolved. The germline V gene has CDR1 MNHEY and CDR2 SVGEGT. Trimming stripped 4 bases from V and 7 bases from J, with 10 bases between. The CDR3 extends over 12 amino acids.

This clonotype was counted many times. The chain uses TRBV4-3 and TRBJ1-2; unclear D gene. Trimming left V 0 bases short and J 5 bases short, with 13 bases between. The CDR3 extends over 15 amino acids. In germline, CDR1 is LGHNA, CDR2 YSLEER. Here the CDR3 DNA reads TGCGCCAGCAGCCAAGATCGGGAGGGCCGGTATGGCTACACCTTC. Translating it yields CASSQDREGRYGYTF.

This clonotype was detected many times. The chain combines TRBV4-1 with TRBJ1-5; TRBD1 matches 9 bases. Trimming cost V 4 bases and J 4 bases; bases outside gene matches: 8. Per germline, CDR1 MGHRA and CDR2 YSYEKL. This CDR3 contains 16 residues. The CDR3 here is CASSRQQGAGNQPQHF. The CDR3 DNA reads TGCGCCAGCAGCCGTCAACAGGGGGCAGGAAATCAGCCCCAGCATTTT.

The rearrangement joins TRBV6-1 to TRBJ2-7; TRBD2 matches 9 bases. The J segment lost 0 bases and the V segment lost 9 bases, leaving 9 bases of the junction unmatched. Germline-derived CDR1 and CDR2 are MNHNS and SASEGT. The CDR3 is 15 amino acids. The CDR3 is CASSAGSGSSYEQYF. The CDR3 nucleotides read TGTGCCAGTTCGGCCGGTAGCGGGAGCTCCTACGAGCAGTACTTC.

This clonotype was observed at least ten times. V is TRBV12-3 or TRBV12-4 and J is TRBJ1-5; no definite D call. The germline V and J ends were trimmed by 1 base and 4 bases, with 11 bases remaining between them. This CDR3 region has 15 residues. The CDR3 bases are TGTGCCAGCAGTTTAGTATCTTCGGAGAATCAGCCCCAGCATTTT. Its protein product is CASSLVSSENQPQHF.

V is TRBV20-1 and J is TRBJ1-2, with 9 nucleotides matching TRBD1. Germline V gene data show CDR1 as DFQATT and CDR2 as SNEGSKA (reference sequence). This CDR3 region has 14 residues. V dropped 1 base and J dropped 7; count of bases not matched to a gene: 7. CDR3 sequence (DNA): TGCAGTGCTAGAGTTATACAGGGGGCGGGTGGCTACACCTTC. Protein product: CSARVIQGAGGYTF.

This clonotype was counted at least ten times. This chain joins TRBV29-1 and TRBJ1-2, with 8 bases matching TRBD1. CDR1 and CDR2 from the germline V gene are SQVTM and ANQGSEA. The CDR3 consists of 13 residues. Trimming removed 6 bases from V and 3 bases from J; junction bases left unmatched: 6. CDR3 in amino acids: CSVIPGQDYGYTF. Written as DNA, the CDR3 is TGCAGCGTAATTCCGGGACAGGACTATGGCTACACCTTC.

In its sample, this clonotype was seen many times. The rearrangement links TRBV12-3 or TRBV12-4 to TRBJ2-5; D is tentatively TRBD1 or TRBD2 (5 bases each). Trimming pared 7 bases from V and 4 bases from J, leaving 10 bases between. The length of the CDR3 is 12 residues. The CDR3 protein is CASTQGPETQYF. The CDR3 DNA sequence: TGTGCCAGCACGCAGGGACCAGAGACCCAGTACTTC.